This T cell receptor (beta chain) was retrieved from a study of regulatory T cells in long-lasting Graves disease. Whole-study results and caveats: Newly diagnosed patients had higher TCR diversity than persistent Graves' patients did.

Through Arm-PCR of CDR3 regions and iRepertoire HTBI primers, TCR beta libraries were built. MiXCR, applied by TCRdb to the multiplex PCR reads, yields one record per CDR3 protein. The sample lists about 560,000 distinct CDR3 sequences, roughly 16% occurring once. This sample's time point: newly diagnosed GD, antithyroid drugs for less than 3 months. Researchers made the TCR library from RNA that was extracted from PBMCs. Patients met American Thyroid Association criteria for Graves' disease. EDTA tubes were used for drawing nine milliliters of peripheral blood. At least ten counts were recorded for this clonotype. Its antigen remains unidentified. Germline-derived CDR1 and CDR2 are MNHNS and SASEGT. V lost 6 bases, J lost 5 bases, and 1 base stayed unmatched. The CDR3 extends over 13 amino acids. These data also featured in a second study, about T cells in Graves' hyperthyroidism and ophthalmopathy.

This chain connects TRBV6-1 to TRBJ2-2, with 9 bases that match TRBD1. The specimen comprised peripheral blood mononuclear cells (PBMCs), sampled at new diagnosis, from a patient treated with antithyroid drugs. The sequence was obtained from a man younger than 30 with Graves disease. The CDR3 reads CASRTGGTGELFF. CDR3 DNA sequence: TGTGCCAGCAGGACAGGGGGAACCGGGGAGCTGTTTTTT.